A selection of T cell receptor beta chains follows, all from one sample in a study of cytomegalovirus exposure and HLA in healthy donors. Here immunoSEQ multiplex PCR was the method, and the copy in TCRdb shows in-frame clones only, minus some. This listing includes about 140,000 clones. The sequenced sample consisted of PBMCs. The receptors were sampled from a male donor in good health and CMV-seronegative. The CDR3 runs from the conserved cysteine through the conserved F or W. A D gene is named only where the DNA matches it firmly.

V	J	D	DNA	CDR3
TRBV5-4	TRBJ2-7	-	TGTGCCAGCAGCTTTGGCAGCTCCTACGAGCAGTACTTC	CASSFGSSYEQYF
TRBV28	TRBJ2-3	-	TGTGCCAGCAGTCTACTCGAAGGGGTATGGACGCAGTATTTT	CASSLLEGVWTQYF
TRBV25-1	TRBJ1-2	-	TGTGCCAGCACCGCGGGACCGCAAAACTATGGCTACACCTTC	CASTAGPQNYGYTF
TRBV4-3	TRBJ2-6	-	TGCGCCAGCAGCCCCGGCAGCGGCTCTGGGGCCAACGTCCTGACTTTC	CASSPGSGSGANVLTF
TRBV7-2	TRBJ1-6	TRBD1	TGTGCCAGCAGCTTAGCACAGGGGGCAAGTAATAATTCACCCCTCCACTTT	CASSLAQGASNNSPLHF
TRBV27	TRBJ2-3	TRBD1	TGTGCCAGCAGTTTTCTCCCCCAGGGGGTCGGAGATACGCAGTATTTT	CASSFLPQGVGDTQYF
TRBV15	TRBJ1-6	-	TGTGCCACCTCCGAGAGGGCACCGGCCTATAATTCACCCCTCCACTTT	CATSERAPAYNSPLHF
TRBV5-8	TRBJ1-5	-	TGTGCCAGCAGCCGAGGGGGGAGGGAGCCCCAGCATTTT	CASSRGGREPQHF
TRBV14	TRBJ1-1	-	TGTGCCAGCAGCCAAGTATGGAACACTGAAGCTTTCTTT	CASSQVWNTEAFF
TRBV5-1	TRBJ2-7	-	TGCGCCAGCAGCCGATTTAATACAGGGACCTACGAGCAGTACTTC	CASSRFNTGTYEQYF
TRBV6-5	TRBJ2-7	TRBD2	TGTGCCAGCAGAACGACTAGCGGGTCCTACGAGCAGTACTTC	CASRTTSGSYEQYF
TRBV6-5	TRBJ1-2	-	TGTGCCAGCAGTTACACAAGAGGTACAGGCTATGGCTACACCTTC	CASSYTRGTGYGYTF
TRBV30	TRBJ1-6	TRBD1	TGTGCCTGGACTCTCGGACAGGGGAATCAAGGTTATAATTCACCCCTCCACTTT	CAWTLGQGNQGYNSPLHF
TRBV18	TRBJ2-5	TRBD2	TGTGCCAGCTCACCACCTGGTAGCGGGAGCAAGACCCAGTACTTC	CASSPPGSGSKTQYF
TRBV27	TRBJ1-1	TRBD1	TGTGCCAGCGGTAACCGGGACAGGGGAACGAACACTGAAGCTTTCTTT	CASGNRDRGTNTEAFF
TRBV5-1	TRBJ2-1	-	TGCGCCAGCAGCTCCTCGAGCTCCTACAATGAGCAGTTCTTC	CASSSSSSYNEQFF
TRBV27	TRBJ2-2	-	TGTGCCAGCAGCCATTTTACCGGGGAGCTGTTTTTT	CASSHFTGELFF
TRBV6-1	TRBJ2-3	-	TGTGCCAGCAGTGACTTGATAAGGGGAATTACAGATACGCAGTATTTT	CASSDLIRGITDTQYF
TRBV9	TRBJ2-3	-	TGTGCCAGCAGCGTAGGGCCCAGCACAGATACGCAGTATTTT	CASSVGPSTDTQYF
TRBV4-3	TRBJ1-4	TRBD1	TGCGCCAGCAGTCAGACAGGGCTACTTGAAAAACTGTTTTTT	CASSQTGLLEKLFF
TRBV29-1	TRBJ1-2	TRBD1	TGCAGCGTTGTAACAGGGGGTGTGGGCTACACCTTC	CSVVTGGVGYTF
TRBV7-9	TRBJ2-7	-	TGTGCCAGCAGCTTAGACGGCGAGCAGTACTTC	CASSLDGEQYF
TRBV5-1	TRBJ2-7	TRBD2	TGCGCCAGCAGCTGGGGGACTAGCGGGAGGGTGTCCTACGAGCAGTACTTC	CASSWGTSGRVSYEQYF
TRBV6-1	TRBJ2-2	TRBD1	TGTGCCAGCAGTGCCCTGACAGGGGGGAACACCGGGGAGCTGTTTTTT	CASSALTGGNTGELFF
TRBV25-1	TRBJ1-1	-	TGTGCCAGCAGTGAATTTAGAACAGCGAACACTGAAGCTTTCTTT	CASSEFRTANTEAFF
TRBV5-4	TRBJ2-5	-	TGTGCCAGCAGCTTGGAGGGGCGGGGCAACCGGGGGACCCAGTACTTC	CASSLEGRGNRGTQYF
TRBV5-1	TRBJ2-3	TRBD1	TGCGCCAGCAGCTTCTCCTGGACAGGGGGCACAGATACGCAGTATTTT	CASSFSWTGGTDTQYF
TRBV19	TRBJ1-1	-	TGTGCCAGTAGTATTGACACCCATAACACTGAAGCTTTCTTT	CASSIDTHNTEAFF
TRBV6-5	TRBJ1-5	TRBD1	TGTGCCAGCAGCAATTTCAGGGGGGCCAATCAGCCCCAGCATTTT	CASSNFRGANQPQHF
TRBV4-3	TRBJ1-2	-	TGCGCCAGCAGCCAAGGGGGCGGCGTATCCCTATATGGCTACACCTTC	CASSQGGGVSLYGYTF
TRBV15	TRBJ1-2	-	TGTGCCACCAGCGATCACCCTGATAGGGGATGGAACTATGGCTACACCTTC	CATSDHPDRGWNYGYTF
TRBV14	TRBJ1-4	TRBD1	TGTGCCAGCAGCCGAACAGGGGAAGGGCTGTTTTTT	CASSRTGEGLFF
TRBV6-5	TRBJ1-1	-	TGTGCCAGCAGTCCCCCCGGGAGGGGTATTACTGAAGCTTTCTTT	CASSPPGRGITEAFF
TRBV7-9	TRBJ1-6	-	TGTGCCAGCAGCTTCGACACAACCCGTAATTCACCCCTCCACTTT	CASSFDTTRNSPLHF
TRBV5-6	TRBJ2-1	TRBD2	TGTGCCAGCAGCTTGGAACTAGCGGGAGTTAGGTACAATGAGCAGTTCTTC	CASSLELAGVRYNEQFF
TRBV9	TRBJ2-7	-	TGTGCCAGCAGCGCCGAGGGGGGGACACCCTCGAAGGGGCAGTACTTC	CASSAEGGTPSKGQYF
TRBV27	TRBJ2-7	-	TGTGCCAGCAGTCTGAGACGGGAGAAAGCGTACGAGCAGTACTTC	CASSLRREKAYEQYF
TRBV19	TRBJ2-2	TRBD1	TGTGCCAGTAGTAAGGGACAGGGTATATACACCGGGGAGCTGTTTTTT	CASSKGQGIYTGELFF
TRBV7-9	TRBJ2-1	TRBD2	TGTGCCAGCAGCACTAGCGGGCTAGCCTACAATGAGCAGTTCTTC	CASSTSGLAYNEQFF
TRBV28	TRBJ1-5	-	TGTGCCAGCACCCCAGGAGGGAAAGGTCAGCCCCAGCATTTT	CASTPGGKGQPQHF
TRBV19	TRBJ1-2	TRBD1	TGTGCCAGTAGTCAACTGACAGGGGGTCCCGGCTACACCTTC	CASSQLTGGPGYTF
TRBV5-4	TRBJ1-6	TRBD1	TGTGCCAGCAGCCTGGGACAGGGGAAGGATTCACCCCTCCACTTT	CASSLGQGKDSPLHF
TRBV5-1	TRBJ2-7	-	TGCGCCAGCAGCGTTACCCAGGGATTCCACGAGCAGTACTTC	CASSVTQGFHEQYF
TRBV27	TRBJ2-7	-	TGTGCCAGCAGTTCCCTGACAGGAACCAAAGGCTCCTACGAGCAGTACTTC	CASSSLTGTKGSYEQYF
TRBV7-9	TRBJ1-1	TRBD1	TGTGCCAGCAGCTATGGGACAGCTGAAGCTTTCTTT	CASSYGTAEAFF
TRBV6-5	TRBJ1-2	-	TGTGCCAGCAGAGAAACCCAACAGGGCTATGGCTACACCTTC	CASRETQQGYGYTF
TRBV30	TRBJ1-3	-	TGTGCCTGGAGGGGCACTCCCTCTGGAAACACCATATATTTT	CAWRGTPSGNTIYF
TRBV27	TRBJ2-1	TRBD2	TGTGCCAGCAGTCCCCCTCCCAGGACTAGCGGAAACACCTACAATGAGCAGTTCTTC	CASSPPPRTSGNTYNEQFF
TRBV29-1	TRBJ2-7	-	TGCAGCGTTCAACATAGCGAGACCCACGAGCAGTACTTC	CSVQHSETHEQYF
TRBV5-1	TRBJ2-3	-	TGCGCCAGCAGACCGGGGGAGATTACAGATACGCAGTATTTT	CASRPGEITDTQYF
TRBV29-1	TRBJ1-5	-	TGCAGCGCTGGGGGGGAGAATCAGCCCCAGCATTTT	CSAGGENQPQHF
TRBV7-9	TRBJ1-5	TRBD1	TGTGCCAGCAGCTTATACTTCGGCAGGGGGTATAGCAATCAGCCCCAGCATTTT	CASSLYFGRGYSNQPQHF
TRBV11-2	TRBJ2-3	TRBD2	TGTGCCAGCAGCCGGGGACTAGCGATTGCAGATACGCAGTATTTT	CASSRGLAIADTQYF
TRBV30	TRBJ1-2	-	TGTGCCTGGGGGGGCAGTTTAAACTATGGCTACACCTTC	CAWGGSLNYGYTF
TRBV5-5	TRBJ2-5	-	TGTGCCAGCAGCCCCATGGGGAGCCAAGAGACCCAGTACTTC	CASSPMGSQETQYF
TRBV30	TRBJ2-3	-	TGTGCCTGGAGTCTACTAGTGCCAGATACGCAGTATTTT	CAWSLLVPDTQYF
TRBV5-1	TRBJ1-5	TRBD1	TGCGCCAGCAGCTTGGAGGGACAGACTTTTCCAGCCCTGGCTCAGCCCCAGCATTTT	CASSLEGQTFPALAQPQHF